These 23 T cell receptor beta chains originate from one sample sequenced in a study of cytomegalovirus exposure and HLA in healthy donors. 13 Jbeta primers and 60 Vbeta primers were used for the PCR. Profiling relied on immunoSEQ multiplex PCR, and the TCRdb table lists in-frame clones only, not all of them. This sample has approximately 150,000 clones; about 74% occur once, and the top ten carry about 3%. Sequencing input: PBMCs. Every receptor here comes from a male donor in good health and CMV-seronegative.

The genes are TRBV30 and TRBJ1-2; possibly TRBD1 for D (5 bases). Trimming shortened V by 0 bases and J by 6 bases, and 20 bases separated the two germline ends. This CDR3 comprises 16 residues. Germline assignment: CDR1 GTSNPN and CDR2 SVGIG (reference sequence). CDR3 in amino acids: CAWSVTWAGPENGYTF. Here the CDR3 DNA reads TGTGCCTGGAGTGTAACTTGGGCAGGGCCAGAGAATGGCTACACCTTC.

The J gene is TRBJ2-1, the V gene TRBV5-4; a possible D gene is TRBD1 (7 bases). CDR3 length: 15 amino acids. Germline V gives CDR1 SGHNT, CDR2 YYREEE (reference sequence). Trimming left V 4 bases short and J 0 bases short, with 11 bases between. The CDR3 reads CASSLEGASYNEQFF. The CDR3 DNA reads as TGTGCCAGCAGCCTGGAGGGGGCCTCCTACAATGAGCAGTTCTTC.

The CDR3, as DNA: TGTGCCAGCAGCGTGTCGTCGCCCCGACAGGGGGGGGACTATGGCTACACCTTC. Its translation: CASSVSSPRQGGDYGYTF. The chain joins TRBV5-8 to TRBJ1-2; 9 bases are a match to TRBD1. The germline V gene encodes CDR1 SGHTS and CDR2 YDEGEE. CDR3 length: 18 amino acids. V shed 4 bases, J shed 3 bases, and the junction held 16 bases outside the gene matches.

This chain joins TRBV30 and TRBJ2-2; perhaps TRBD2 as D (6 bases). Germline CDR1 GTSNPN, CDR2 SVGIG (reference sequence). V was pared by 8 bases and J by 2 bases, with 18 bases between. The CDR3 has 15 residues. The CDR3 spells CASGAGPFNTGELFF. The CDR3 nucleotides read TGTGCCAGTGGGGCGGGGCCGTTTAACACCGGGGAGCTGTTTTTT.

The J gene is TRBJ1-3, the V gene TRBV19, with no clear D. CDR1 is LNHDA, CDR2 SQIVND, per germline (reference sequence). V lost 3 bases and J 0 bases, leaving 6 bases between the germline ends. This CDR3 has 14 amino acids. CDR3 DNA sequence: TGTGCCAGTAGTATGCCGGGCTCTGGAAACACCATATATTTT. Encoded protein: CASSMPGSGNTIYF.

Notes on this clone: Other DNA sequences in the sample encode the same CDR3. This chain uses TRBV19 with TRBJ1-5; D is undetermined. The CDR3 has 13 amino acids. Per the germline V gene, CDR1 is LNHDA and CDR2 is SQIVND (reference sequence). The V and J ends lost 2 bases and 4 bases respectively, with 6 bases between them. The CDR3 here is CASSIPGNQPQHF. The CDR3 DNA reads TGTGCCAGTAGTATACCGGGGAATCAGCCCCAGCATTTT.

The V gene is TRBV6-1, the J gene TRBJ1-1; possibly TRBD1 for D (5 bases). V shed 6 bases and J shed 5 bases, with 19 bases lying between them. The CDR3 totals 15 residues. Germline-derived CDR1 and CDR2 are MNHNS and SASEGT. CDR3 sequence reads: CASRTATTIGTEAFF. Written as DNA, the CDR3 is TGTGCCAGCAGGACAGCAACCACCATCGGGACTGAAGCTTTCTTT.

The rearrangement joins TRBV10-3 to TRBJ1-6, with D hard to call. This CDR3 contains 15 residues. Trimming stripped 3 bases from V and 4 bases from J, with 10 bases between. Looked up from germline, CDR1 is ENHRY and CDR2 is SYGVKD. The CDR3 sequence is CAISEGREYNSPLHF. CDR3 DNA sequence: TGTGCCATCAGTGAAGGAAGGGAGTATAATTCACCCCTCCACTTT.

V and J are TRBV20-1 and TRBJ2-1; D remains unclear. CDR3 length: 11 residues. V dropped 0 bases and J dropped 7 bases, with 4 bases sitting between them. CDR1 DFQATT and CDR2 SNEGSKA come from the germline V gene (reference sequence). The CDR3 reads CSARDLNEQFF. In DNA form, the CDR3 reads TGCAGTGCTAGAGATTTAAATGAGCAGTTCTTC.

The chain recombines TRBV27 with TRBJ1-6, with 7 positions matching TRBD1. V gave up 8 bases and J gave up 7 bases; unmatched junction bases: 5. The CDR3 runs 13 residues. The germline gives CDR1 MNHEY, CDR2 SMNVEV (reference sequence). CDR3 nucleotides: TGTGCCAGCCGACAGGGAGGAAATTCACCCCTCCACTTT. Translating gives CASRQGGNSPLHF.

This clone was seen once. The chain combines TRBV10-2 with TRBJ1-4; D is uncertain. Germline values: CDR1 WSHSY, CDR2 SAAADI. Trimming cost V 4 bases and J 7 bases, with 13 bases left between them. There are 14 residues in the CDR3. The CDR3 here is CASSGKAGSEKLFF. As DNA, the CDR3 is TGCGCCAGCAGTGGGAAGGCGGGTAGTGAAAAACTGTTTTTT.

The chain is built from TRBV30 and TRBJ1-2; TRBD1 matches at 7 bases. The CDR3 spans 12 residues. V lost 4 bases, J lost 6 bases, and 5 bases stayed unmatched. From germline, CDR1 is GTSNPN and CDR2 SVGIG (reference sequence). The DNA of the CDR3 is TGTGCCTGGACTAGGGGGCAGCATGGCTACACCTTC. Translating it yields CAWTRGQHGYTF.

This chain links TRBV1 with TRBJ2-5; TRBD1 is the table's D call, not checked against the DNA. TRBV1 is given as a pseudogene. The CDR3 spans 16 residues. CDR3 DNA: TGCACCAGCAGCCAAGCTGATATAGACATCCCGCGGACCCAGTACTTC. Its protein product is CTSSQADIDIPRTQYF.

The genes are TRBV28 and TRBJ2-7, with 8 bases fitting TRBD1. The J segment lost 7 bases and the V segment lost 4 bases, leaving 9 bases of the junction unmatched. The CDR3 runs to 14 residues. Looked up from germline, CDR1 is MDHEN and CDR2 is SYDVKM. The CDR3 nucleotides read TGTGCCAGCAGTTCAGGGGGCCCGACATTTGAGCAGTACTTC. It translates to CASSSGGPTFEQYF.

The chain carries TRBV30 and TRBJ2-1; 11 positions match TRBD2. The CDR3 runs 15 residues. V was clipped by 3 bases and J by 8 bases; unmatched bases: 9. CDR1 is GTSNPN and CDR2 is SVGIG in the germline V gene (reference sequence). CDR3 sequence reads: CAWSPGLAVSDEQFF. CDR3 in DNA: TGTGCCTGGAGCCCGGGACTAGCGGTTTCGGATGAGCAGTTCTTC.

The V and J genes are TRBV2 and TRBJ1-2; no firm D call. V was clipped by 6 bases and J by 7 bases, with 12 bases between them. Germline V gives CDR1 SNHLY, CDR2 FYNNEI. The CDR3 runs to 12 residues. The CDR3 sequence is CASSVSKRGYTF. The DNA of the CDR3 is TGTGCCAGCAGCGTTAGCAAGCGTGGCTACACCTTC. The whole variable domain, remainder taken from reference TRBV2 and TRBJ1-2, is EPEVTQTPSHQVTQMGQEVILRCVPISNHLYFYWYRQILGQKVEFLVSFYNNEISEKSEIFDDQFSVERPDGSNFTLKIRSTKLEDSAMYFCASSVSKRGYTFGSGTRLTVV.

The chain joins TRBV7-9 to TRBJ1-3; 9 bases agree with TRBD1. This CDR3 is 15 amino acids long. Germline V gives CDR1 SEHNR, CDR2 FQNEAQ (reference sequence). The V gene end was trimmed by 4 bases and the J gene end by 4 bases; junction bases not matched to a gene: 5. The CDR3 nucleotides are TGTGCCAGCAGCTCACCGACAGGGGGAGGAAACACCATATATTTT. Its protein is CASSSPTGGGNTIYF.

This chain uses TRBV21-1 with TRBJ1-1; TRBD1 reflects the table's D call only, with no check against the DNA. TRBV21-1 is labeled a pseudogene. The CDR3 runs 15 residues. The CDR3 reads CASTSRDRGYTEAFF. DNA of the CDR3: TGTGCCAGCACCAGCCGGGACAGGGGATATACTGAAGCTTTCTTT.

The chain is built from TRBV5-6 and TRBJ1-2, with 9 bases identical to TRBD1. V trimming: 4 bases; J trimming: 2 bases; junction bases outside the gene matches: 9. This CDR3 has 16 amino acids. Germline V lookup: CDR1 SGHDT, CDR2 YYEEEE. CDR3 residues: CASSPAGQGMNYGYTF. As DNA, the CDR3 is TGTGCCAGCAGCCCTGCCGGACAGGGGATGAACTATGGCTACACCTTC.

The chain is built from TRBV4-3 and TRBJ2-7; no firm D call. Trimming took 0 bases from V and 3 from J, leaving 12 bases between them. This CDR3 comprises 15 residues. The germline V gene encodes CDR1 LGHNA and CDR2 YSLEER. CDR3 sequence reads: CASSQERQLIYEQYF. CDR3 nucleotide sequence: TGCGCCAGCAGCCAAGAGCGGCAATTGATCTACGAGCAGTACTTC.

V is TRBV5-6 and J is TRBJ2-1, with 10 bases identical to TRBD2. CDR3 size: 16 residues. V was pared by 4 bases and J by 3 bases, with 7 bases of the junction left unmatched. CDR1 SGHDT and CDR2 YYEEEE come from the germline V gene. The CDR3 DNA follows: TGTGCCAGCAGCCTACCTAGCGGGAGAAGCTACAATGAGCAGTTCTTC. It yields the protein CASSLPSGRSYNEQFF.

As regards this clone: Other DNA sequences in this specimen translate into the identical CDR3. The CDR3 reads CASSVALARETQYF. CDR3 coding DNA: TGTGCCAGCAGCGTCGCACTAGCTAGGGAGACCCAGTACTTC. This rearrangement joins TRBV6-1 to TRBJ2-5, with D maybe TRBD2 (6 bases). CDR1 MNHNS and CDR2 SASEGT come from the germline V gene. This CDR3 contains 14 residues. V was trimmed by 6 bases and J by 5 bases, leaving 16 bases between them.

The rearrangement uses TRBV2 and TRBJ2-3, with 8 bases matching TRBD2. V was pared by 6 bases and J by 4 bases, with 9 bases of the junction left unmatched. The V gene's germline CDR1 is SNHLY and CDR2 FYNNEI. The CDR3 loop spans 15 amino acids. The CDR3: CASRRQREKADTQYF. CDR3 coding DNA: TGTGCCAGCAGGCGGCAGCGGGAGAAGGCAGATACGCAGTATTTT.